Given below is one T cell receptor (beta chain) in context. This sample stems from a study of T cell responses to AZD1222 COVID-19 vaccine. Data came from immunoSEQ multiplex PCR; TCRdb stores just in-frame clones and leaves some out. The data show approximately 70,000 clones, with 84% seen just once and 9.8% held by the top ten. Sequences were derived from peripheral blood, sampled on day 0 of AZD1222 vaccination. The clonotype was recovered from an adult in good health.

CDR3 amino acids: CASSLDWSTDTQYF. CDR3 in DNA: TGTGCCAGCAGCTTAGACTGGAGCACAGATACGCAGTATTTT. V and J are TRBV7-3 and TRBJ2-3; D remains ambiguous. This CDR3 is built from 14 residues. Trimming shortened V by 2 bases and J by 0 bases, and 6 bases separated the two germline ends. Germline CDR1 and CDR2: SGHTA and FQGTGA.